The 17 T cell receptor beta chains listed next were all sequenced from one sample in a study of blood T cell repertoires in COVID-19. Method: immunoSEQ multiplex PCR; TCRdb's copy keeps in-frame clones and lacks some. Of about 410,000 clones detected, 80% to 90% appear once; the ten largest clones hold more than 1.4%. What was sequenced was peripheral blood. These receptors all stem from a woman aged 25 to 45 with active or convalescent COVID-19.

This chain links TRBV5-1 with TRBJ2-3; 10 bases are shared with TRBD2. Per germline, CDR1 SGHRS and CDR2 YFSETQ. This CDR3 region has 18 residues. After removal of 5 bases from V and 0 bases from J, the junction contained 12 bases not matched to a gene. CDR3 bases: TGCGCCAGCAGTTCCTACGGTCAACTAGCGGGGAGCACAGATACGCAGTATTTT. Its protein is CASSSYGQLAGSTDTQYF.

This chain uses TRBV28 with TRBJ1-5; possible D gene TRBD1, 5 bases. The germline gives CDR1 MDHEN, CDR2 SYDVKM. This CDR3 has 14 residues. V was pared by 5 bases and J by 6 bases, with 14 bases between. The CDR3 DNA sequence: TGTGCCAGCAGTCGGGGGGTTGACAGTCAGCCCCAGCATTTT. Its protein is CASSRGVDSQPQHF.

In this sample, this clone turned up once. The DNA of the CDR3 is TGTGCCAGCAGCCCGGTGGGGCCAGGGGACTATGGCTACACCTTC. Translating gives CASSPVGPGDYGYTF. The gene calls are TRBV5-4 and TRBJ1-2; TRBD1 might be the D (6 bases). The ends were cut back, 4 bases at V and 3 bases at J, with 16 bases in the middle. From germline, CDR1 is SGHNT and CDR2 YYREEE (reference sequence). There are 15 residues in the CDR3. The whole variable domain, remainder taken from reference TRBV5-4 and TRBJ1-2, is ETGVTQSPTHLIKTRGQQVTLRCSSQSGHNTVSWYQQALGQGPQFIFQYYREEENGRGNFPPRFSGLQFPNYSSELNVNALELDDSALYLCASSPVGPGDYGYTFGSGTRLTVV.

In its sample, this clone was seen a few times. J is TRBJ1-2 and V is TRBV12-5, with D possibly matching TRBD1 (5 bases). The CDR3 is 12 residues long. The V end lost 4 bases, the J end lost 7 bases, and 10 bases lay between the germline ends. Germline CDR1 is LGHNT and CDR2 is FRNRAP. CDR3 loop: CASGSRQFGYTF. In DNA, the CDR3 is TGTGCTAGTGGTTCACGACAGTTTGGCTACACCTTC.

This chain connects TRBV27 to TRBJ2-5; 10 bases map to TRBD2. With V trimmed by 4 bases and J by 7 bases, 9 bases remained unmatched. CDR1 MNHEY and CDR2 SMNVEV come from the germline V gene (reference sequence). This CDR3 is built from 15 residues. CDR3 amino acids: CASSSLLAGLVTQYF. The CDR3, as DNA: TGTGCCAGCAGTTCCTTACTAGCGGGACTGGTGACCCAGTACTTC.

V gene TRBV6-5 combines with J gene TRBJ1-5; no clear D gene. V was trimmed by 2 bases and J by 7 bases, leaving 9 bases between them. CDR1 MNHEY and CDR2 SVGAGI come from the germline V gene. The CDR3 is 13 amino acids. In nucleotides, the CDR3 is TGTGCCAGCAGTTACAACAGTCAACAGCCCCAGCATTTT. Translation: CASSYNSQQPQHF.

This clone has more than one count but fewer than ten. This chain joins TRBV5-1 and TRBJ1-3; 7 nucleotides match TRBD1. After removal of 7 bases from V and 1 base from J, the junction contained 5 bases not matched to a gene. The CDR3 has 14 residues. Germline values: CDR1 SGHRS, CDR2 YFSETQ. The CDR3 loop reads CASGSGGSGNTIYF. The CDR3 coding sequence is TGCGCCAGCGGCTCAGGGGGATCTGGAAACACCATATATTTT.

The rearrangement uses TRBV18 and TRBJ1-1; 9 bases line up with TRBD1. The V segment lost 5 bases and the J segment 2 bases; nucleotides outside the gene matches: 3. The CDR3 runs to 14 residues. Germline V CDR1 and CDR2: KGHSH, LQKENI. For the CDR3, the DNA is TGTGCCAGCTCAGGACAGGGGATAAACACTGAAGCTTTCTTT. It yields the protein CASSGQGINTEAFF.

This chain connects TRBV29-1 to TRBJ1-2; D is possibly TRBD1 (6 bases). Germline CDR1 reads SQVTM; CDR2 reads ANQGSEA. V was trimmed by 6 bases and J by 6 bases, leaving 26 bases between them. This CDR3 spans 16 amino acids. CDR3 DNA sequence: TGCAGCGTCGCGGGGGACTTCGGGACACAAGCAAATGGCTACACCTTC. This encodes CSVAGDFGTQANGYTF.

V is TRBV30 and J is TRBJ2-2; possibly TRBD2 for D (6 bases). Trimming pared 0 bases from V and 7 bases from J, leaving 12 bases between. The CDR3 is made up of 14 amino acids. Germline assignment: CDR1 GTSNPN and CDR2 SVGIG (reference sequence). The CDR3 here is CAWSVGGRGGELFF. The CDR3 DNA follows: TGTGCCTGGAGTGTGGGGGGACGGGGCGGGGAGCTGTTTTTT.

This sequence joins TRBV29-1 and TRBJ1-2, with D maybe TRBD1 (6 bases). Trimming took off 3 bases at V and 6 bases at J, with 17 bases between the two ends. The germline gives CDR1 SQVTM, CDR2 ANQGSEA. CDR3 length equals 14 residues. The CDR3 spells CSVDGSGEKNGYTF. The CDR3 DNA reads TGCAGCGTTGACGGGTCAGGGGAAAAGAATGGCTACACCTTC.

In its sample, this clone was seen once. The chain is built from TRBV5-8 and TRBJ1-5, with D maybe TRBD1 (5 bases). Trimming shortened V by 0 bases and J by 5 bases, and 12 bases separated the two germline ends. Germline lookup yields CDR1 SGHTS and CDR2 YDEGEE. The CDR3 loop spans 15 amino acids. The CDR3 DNA sequence: TGTGCCAGCAGCTTGGCCGCTACACAGGATCAGCCCCAGCATTTT. Its translation is CASSLAATQDQPQHF.

V and J are TRBV18 and TRBJ2-7, with TRBD2 identical over 13 bases. CDR1 is KGHSH and CDR2 is LQKENI in the germline V gene. V shed 2 bases, J shed 6 bases, and the junction held 7 bases outside the gene matches. This CDR3 is 16 amino acids long. In DNA, the CDR3 is TGTGCCAGCTCACCAAGGGAACTAGCGGGAGGGAGCGAGCAGTACTTC. Translation: CASSPRELAGGSEQYF.

V gene TRBV15 combines with J gene TRBJ2-3; a possible D gene is TRBD1 (5 bases). Germline V gene sequence: CDR1 LNHNV, CDR2 YYDKDF (reference sequence). V was cut by 1 base and J by 2 bases, with 7 bases left in between. This CDR3 has 14 amino acids. The CDR3 nucleotides read TGTGCCACCAGCAGAGGACAGTCCACAGATACGCAGTATTTT. This codes for CATSRGQSTDTQYF.

The V gene is TRBV7-2, the J gene TRBJ1-2; tentatively, D is TRBD1 (6 bases). Trimming cost V 5 bases and J 4 bases, with 11 bases left between them. The CDR3 is 13 amino acids. The germline V gene encodes CDR1 SGHTA and CDR2 FQGNSA. The CDR3 reads CASSPDRSYGYTF. Here the CDR3 DNA reads TGTGCCAGCAGCCCAGACAGGAGCTATGGCTACACCTTC.

This chain connects TRBV7-9 to TRBJ1-2; TRBD1 matches 8 bases. Trimming at V came to 5 bases and at J to 8 bases, leaving 13 bases not matched to a gene. There are 15 residues in the CDR3. CDR1 SEHNR and CDR2 FQNEAQ come from the germline V gene (reference sequence). CDR3 amino acids: CASSRSGQGPGGYTF. The CDR3 region has the DNA TGTGCCAGCAGCCGAAGCGGACAGGGCCCTGGAGGCTACACCTTC.

The chain is built from TRBV3-1 (or the pseudogene TRBV3-2) and TRBJ2-7; 8 bases align to TRBD2. V was pared by 2 bases and J by 4 bases, with 7 bases of the junction left unmatched. The germline V gene has CDR1 LGHDT and CDR2 YNNKEL (reference sequence). There are 15 residues in the CDR3. This CDR3 is CASSQYRGGIYEQYF. CDR3 DNA sequence: TGTGCCAGCAGCCAATATCGGGGGGGCATTTACGAGCAGTACTTC.